These 5 T cell receptor beta chains originate from one sample sequenced in a study of tumor and adjacent non-tumor tissue in lung cancer. This sample's RNA came from whole unsorted tissue. TCRbeta libraries were built with three rounds of nested PCR, modified from ARM-PCR. In TCRdb, the multiplex PCR reads were re-called with MiXCR into one record per CDR3 protein. The data hold 120,000 or so distinct CDR3 sequences, with nearly 85% observed a single time. Sequenced material: lung tumor tissue. The receptors shown here come from a man in his sixties or seventies with non-small cell lung cancer.

The J gene is TRBJ2-6, the V gene TRBV11-2; 9 positions match TRBD1. There are 18 residues in the CDR3. Per germline, CDR1 SGHAT and CDR2 FQNNGV. Unmatched junction bases numbered 11, after V lost 5 bases and J lost 3 bases. The CDR3 nucleotides are TGTGCCAGCAGCACCGGGACAGGGTGTTCTCGTGGGGCCAACGTCCTGACTTTC. It is translated as CASSTGTGCSRGANVLTF.

Concerning this clonotype: A read error may explain this, as a much larger clone is one base away. The V call is TRBV5-1, the J call TRBJ2-1; D perhaps matches TRBD1 (8 bases). The CDR3 extends over 17 amino acids. Germline V gene data show CDR1 as SGHRS and CDR2 as YFSETQ. CDR3 nucleotide sequence: TGCGCCAGCAGCTTTGTACAGGGGGGGAGCTCCTACAATGAGCAGTTGTTC. Translated, it gives CASSFVQGGSSYNEQLF.

Of note for this clonotype: At one end, the junction sequence differs from germline, possibly due to a read error. The genes are TRBV6-6 and TRBJ1-1; D is uncertain. Germline CDR1 reads MNHNY; CDR2 reads SVGAGI (reference sequence). CDR3 length: 14 residues. Here the CDR3 reads CVSGYQVGNTEAFF. CDR3 DNA: TGTGTCAGCGGTTATCAAGTGGGGAACACTGAAGCTTTCTTT.

Of note for this clonotype: The CDR3 carries no conserved terminal phenylalanine or tryptophan, so it likely arises from a read error. CDR3 sequence: CASSTGPAQNTEAFY. The CDR3 nucleotides read TGTGCCAGCAGCACCGGACCCGCACAAAACACTGAAGCTTTCTAT. This chain connects TRBV11-2 to TRBJ1-1; D remains ambiguous. V lost 5 bases to trimming and J lost 2 bases, with 15 bases between them. Germline V lookup: CDR1 SGHAT, CDR2 FQNNGV. The CDR3 consists of 15 residues.

The chain employs TRBV20-1 and TRBJ1-2; D possibly corresponds to TRBD1 (5 bases). The ends were cut back, 4 bases at V and 4 bases at J, with 13 bases in the middle. The CDR3 spans 13 residues. Germline CDR1 DFQATT, CDR2 SNEGSKA (reference sequence). DNA of the CDR3: TGCAGTGCTAACAGGAGAGGAGTCTATGGCTACACCTTC. The encoded protein is CSANRRGVYGYTF.